The T cell receptor beta chain under discussion was sequenced for a study of blood T cell repertoires in COVID-19. The overall study: Collection of acute and convalescent COVID-19 samples took place in the United States, Italy and Spain. PBMCs, B-cell-depleted T cells, or T cells provided the cDNA or gDNA that made up the material.

Here immunoSEQ multiplex PCR was the method, and the copy in TCRdb shows in-frame clones only, minus some. The sample shows 150,000 to 200,000 clones, under 85% of them seen only once. This sequence was found in a woman in her forties with acute or convalescent COVID-19. The sample comprised peripheral blood.

In DNA form, the CDR3 reads TGTGCCAGCAGCTTAGAACAGGGGTGGAATTCACCCCTCCACTTT. It encodes CASSLEQGWNSPLHF. The rearrangement links TRBV7-9 to TRBJ1-6, with TRBD1 matching over 7 bases. The trim removed 1 base at V and 7 bases at J, leaving 4 bases unmatched. The CDR3 has 15 amino acids. Germline V gene data show CDR1 as SEHNR and CDR2 as FQNEAQ (reference sequence).